The rows below give T cell receptor beta chains drawn from one sample of a study of blood T cell repertoires in COVID-19. Clones were sequenced by immunoSEQ multiplex PCR, and TCRdb holds only the in-frame ones, with some missing. The sample holds 250,000 to 350,000 clones, approximately 90% seen once. Sequencing input: peripheral blood. All receptors come from a woman aged 50 to 60 with COVID-19, enrolled during active disease. Both conserved end residues are trimmed from each CDR3. The D gene is left open where the match is weak.

v_gene,d_gene,j_gene,CDR3aa
TRBV24-1,TRBD1,TRBJ2-2,ATDRGHTGELF
TRBV29-1,NA,TRBJ1-5,SVGQGGLSQPQH
TRBV4-3,TRBD1,TRBJ2-6,ASSQGTGGPGANVLT
TRBV30,NA,TRBJ2-1,AWRGLYNEQF
TRBV18,NA,TRBJ1-5,ASSPQYYGQPQH
TRBV19,TRBD1,TRBJ2-2,ASRDRGGTGELF
TRBV30,TRBD2,TRBJ2-3,AWSRLAGVGDTQY
TRBV5-8,NA,TRBJ1-3,ASSVLTGGNTIY
TRBV19,TRBD2,TRBJ2-2,ASSILGTSGNSGELF
TRBV29-1,NA,TRBJ1-2,SAPHGIYGYT